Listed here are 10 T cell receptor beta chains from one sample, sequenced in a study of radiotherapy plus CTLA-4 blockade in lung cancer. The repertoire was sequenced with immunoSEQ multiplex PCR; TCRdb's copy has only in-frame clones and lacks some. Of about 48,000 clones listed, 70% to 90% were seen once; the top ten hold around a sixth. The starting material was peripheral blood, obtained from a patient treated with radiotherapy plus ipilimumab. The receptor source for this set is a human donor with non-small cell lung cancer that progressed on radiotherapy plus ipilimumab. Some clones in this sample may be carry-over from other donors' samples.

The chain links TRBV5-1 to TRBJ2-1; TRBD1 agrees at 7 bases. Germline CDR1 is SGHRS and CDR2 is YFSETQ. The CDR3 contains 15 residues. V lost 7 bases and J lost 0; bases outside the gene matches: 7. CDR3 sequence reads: CASAPTGNSYNEQFF. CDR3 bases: TGCGCCAGCGCCCCGACAGGGAACTCCTACAATGAGCAGTTCTTC. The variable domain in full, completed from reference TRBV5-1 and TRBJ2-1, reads KAGVTQTPRYLIKTRGQQVTLSCSPISGHRSVSWYQQTPGQGLQFLFEYFSETQRNKGNFPGRFSGRQFSNSRSEMNVSTLELGDSALYLCASAPTGNSYNEQFFGPGTRLTVL.

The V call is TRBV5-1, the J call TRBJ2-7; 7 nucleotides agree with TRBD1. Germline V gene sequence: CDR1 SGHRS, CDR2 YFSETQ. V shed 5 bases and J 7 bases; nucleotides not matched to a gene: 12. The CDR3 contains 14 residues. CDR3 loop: CASSTTQGSGEQYF. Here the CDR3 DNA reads TGCGCCAGCAGTACGACACAGGGGAGTGGAGAGCAGTACTTC.

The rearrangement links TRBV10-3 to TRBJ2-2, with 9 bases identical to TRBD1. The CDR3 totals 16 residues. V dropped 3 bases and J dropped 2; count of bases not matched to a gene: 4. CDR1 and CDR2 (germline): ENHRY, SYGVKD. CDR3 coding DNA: TGTGCCATCAGTGAACCGGGACAGGGAAACACCGGGGAGCTGTTTTTT. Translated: CAISEPGQGNTGELFF.

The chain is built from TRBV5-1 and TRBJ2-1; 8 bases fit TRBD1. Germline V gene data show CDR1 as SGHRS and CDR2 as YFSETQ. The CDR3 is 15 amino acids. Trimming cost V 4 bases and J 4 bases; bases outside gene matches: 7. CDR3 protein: CASSISQGAYNEQFF. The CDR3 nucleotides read TGCGCCAGCAGCATATCCCAGGGGGCATACAATGAGCAGTTCTTC.

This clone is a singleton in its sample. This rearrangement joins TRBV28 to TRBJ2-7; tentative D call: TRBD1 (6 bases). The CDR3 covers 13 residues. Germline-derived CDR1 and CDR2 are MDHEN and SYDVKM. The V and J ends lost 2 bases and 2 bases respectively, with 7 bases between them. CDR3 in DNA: TGTGCCAGCAGTTTAACAGGGACCTACGAGCAGTACTTC. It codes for CASSLTGTYEQYF.

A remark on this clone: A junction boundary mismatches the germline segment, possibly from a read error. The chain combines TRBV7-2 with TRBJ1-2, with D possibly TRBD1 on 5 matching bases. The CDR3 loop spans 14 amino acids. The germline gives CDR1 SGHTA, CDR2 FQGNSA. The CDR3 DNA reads TGTGCCAGCACCTTAGCACCGGGGGACTATGGCTACACCTTC. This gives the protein CASTLAPGDYGYTF.

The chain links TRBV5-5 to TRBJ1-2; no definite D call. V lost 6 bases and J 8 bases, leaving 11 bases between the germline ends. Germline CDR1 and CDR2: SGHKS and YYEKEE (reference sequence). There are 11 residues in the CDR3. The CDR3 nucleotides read TGTGCCAGCACCCAAATCAGGGGCTACACCTTC. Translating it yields CASTQIRGYTF.

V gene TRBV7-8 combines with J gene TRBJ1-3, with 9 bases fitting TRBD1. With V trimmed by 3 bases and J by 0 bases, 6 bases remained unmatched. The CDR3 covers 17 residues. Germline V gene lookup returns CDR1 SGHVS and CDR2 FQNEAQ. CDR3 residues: CASSFTGQGYSGNTIYF. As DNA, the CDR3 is TGTGCCAGCAGCTTTACGGGACAGGGATACTCTGGAAACACCATATATTTT.

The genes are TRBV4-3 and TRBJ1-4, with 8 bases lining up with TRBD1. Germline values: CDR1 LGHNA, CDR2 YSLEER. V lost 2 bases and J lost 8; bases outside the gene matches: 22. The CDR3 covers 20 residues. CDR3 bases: TGCGCCAGCAGCCAACGGGCAGGGGGCGTTTTCAGTGGGATGGCAGAAAAACTGTTTTTT. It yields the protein CASSQRAGGVFSGMAEKLFF.

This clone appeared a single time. DNA of the CDR3: TGTGCCAGCAGGCAGGTGAACACCGGGGAGCTGTTTTTT. Translating it yields CASRQVNTGELFF. This rearrangement joins TRBV5-6 to TRBJ2-2; D remains unclear. There are 13 residues in the CDR3. CDR1 and CDR2 (germline): SGHDT, YYEEEE. V was pared by 5 bases and J by 1 base, with 6 bases between. Using reference TRBV5-6 and TRBJ2-2 for the parts outside the CDR3, the full variable domain is DAGVTQSPTHLIKTRGQQVTLRCSPKSGHDTVSWYQQALGQGPQFIFQYYEEEERQRGNFPDRFSGHQFPNYSSELNVNALLLGDSALYLCASRQVNTGELFFGEGSRLTVL.